This TCR beta chain was recovered during a study of T cell repertoires in cytomegalovirus infection. Study-wide context: Public TCR beta signatures indicated both CMV infection and matching HLA type.

Comments on this clonotype: The antigen remains undetermined.

TCRdb passed the reads through MiXCR, listing each CDR3 protein once. In the table there are more than 150,000 distinct CDR3 sequences, roughly a fifth of which are singletons. General study results and limits: Summed public TCR beta family frequency identified CMV carriers bearing the relevant HLA. Predominance within the ex vivo response was attributable to HLA-C-restricted CMV-specific TCR beta clonotypes.

The CDR3 loop spans 15 amino acids. V lost 2 bases to trimming and J lost 5 bases; unmatched junction nucleotides: 8. Germline loops: CDR1 LGHNA, CDR2 YNFKEQ. Sequences were obtained from PBMCs. The chain employs TRBV4-2 and TRBJ2-5; the match to TRBD2 covers 7 bases. This receptor was identified in a human donor in good health (CMV status not recorded). Some clones in this sample may be carry-over from other donors' samples. In nucleotides, the CDR3 is TGTGCCAGCAGCCAAAACAAGCGGGAATCCGAGACCCAGTACTTC. Amino acids: CASSQNKRESETQYF.